Described below is a single T cell receptor beta chain sequence and its context. Its antigen is not known. The sample belongs to a study of blood T cells in healthy people across ages. For the second PCR, which ran for roughly 6 to 11 cycles, a sample-barcoded 5' primer and a J-beta primer mix were used. Tagging of each cDNA molecule was performed by a template-switch adaptor with 12 random nucleotides. TCRdb redid the calling of the 5' RACE reads with MiXCR, one entry per CDR3 protein. This table has around 1,600,000 distinct CDR3 sequences, about 42% appearing once. CDR1 is MNHEY and CDR2 is SMNVEV in the germline V gene (reference sequence). The CDR3 is 13 residues long. The ends were cut back, 3 bases at V and 4 bases at J, with 9 bases in the middle. The study's findings and limits: Since the PBMCs were unsorted, naive and antigen-experienced cells could not be conclusively compared.

Each donor's blood draw was roughly 10 milliliters of peripheral blood. The sequencing sample was made of blood. The sequence came from a woman aged 18-35 years in good health. The chain combines TRBV27 with TRBJ1-1, with D hard to call. The CDR3 nucleotides are TGTGCCAGCAGTTTGAAGGGAAGCACTGAAGCTTTCTTT. Encoded protein: CASSLKGSTEAFF.